A single T cell receptor (beta chain) is shown here with its context. This entry comes from a study of T cell responses to AZD1222 COVID-19 vaccine. This table comes from immunoSEQ multiplex PCR, and its TCRdb copy is limited to in-frame clones, with some not included. The data hold 90,000 to 150,000 clones, with 85% to 90% observed a single time. Germline CDR1 and CDR2: SGHVS and FQNEAQ. The V and J ends lost 5 bases and 1 base, in that order; junction bases with no gene match: 1. This CDR3 region has 13 residues. The specimen was peripheral blood, collected on day 0 of AZD1222 vaccination. The clonotype originates from an adult in good health. The chain is built from TRBV7-8 and TRBJ2-7; TRBD1 aligns across 8 bases. This CDR3 is CASSRTGSYEQYF. Written as DNA, the CDR3 is TGTGCCAGCAGCCGGACAGGGTCCTACGAGCAGTACTTC.